One and the same sample provided the 20 T cell receptor beta chains below, sequenced in a study of blood T cell repertoires in COVID-19. Profiled with immunoSEQ multiplex PCR; TCRdb holds only in-frame clones, not every one. The repertoire has 60,000 to 70,000 clones, around 89% of them found once; the top ten carry about 9.5%. What was sequenced was PBMCs or T cells enriched from blood (not recorded which). The receptors stem from a woman in her forties who had recovered from COVID-19.

The J gene is TRBJ2-5, the V gene TRBV7-9; D might be TRBD1 (6 bases). The CDR3 runs to 16 residues. The germline CDR1 and CDR2 sequences are SEHNR and FQNEAQ (reference sequence). Between the trimmed V and J ends, which lost 1 base and 1 base, there was a span of 13 bases. As DNA, the CDR3 is TGTGCCAGCAGCTTAGAAACGGGACATTTCCAAGAGACCCAGTACTTC. It translates to CASSLETGHFQETQYF.

The J gene is TRBJ2-7, the V gene TRBV4-1, with 7 bases lining up with TRBD2. Germline V gives CDR1 MGHRA, CDR2 YSYEKL. The CDR3 totals 16 residues. V was pared by 4 bases and J by 4 bases, with 13 bases of the junction left unmatched. The CDR3 nucleotides are TGCGCCAGCAGCCGCGATCTAGGGGCTAGCGGATACGAGCAGTACTTC. This sequence encodes CASSRDLGASGYEQYF.

The chain has TRBV3-1 (or the pseudogene TRBV3-2) and TRBJ2-5; a weak D match, TRBD1 (6 bases). In germline, CDR1 is LGHDT, CDR2 YNNKEL (reference sequence). CDR3 length: 16 residues. V was clipped by 0 bases and J by 2 bases, with 13 bases between them. CDR3 in amino acids: CASSQDPSGQQETQYF. The CDR3 nucleotides are TGTGCCAGCAGCCAAGATCCCTCAGGACAGCAAGAGACCCAGTACTTC.

The chain joins TRBV3-1 (or the pseudogene TRBV3-2) to TRBJ2-5; TRBD2 matches at 12 bases. CDR3 length equals 17 residues. After removal of 4 bases from V and 0 bases from J, the junction contained 6 bases not matched to a gene. Per germline, CDR1 LGHDT and CDR2 YNNKEL (reference sequence). The CDR3 nucleotides are TGTGCCAGCAGCCTGCTAACTAGCGGGGGGTACCAAGAGACCCAGTACTTC. Protein sequence: CASSLLTSGGYQETQYF.

The rearrangement joins TRBV4-1 to TRBJ1-1; D is unresolved. Germline V gives CDR1 MGHRA, CDR2 YSYEKL. The CDR3 has 13 amino acids. The ends were cut back, 2 bases at V and 3 bases at J, with 7 bases in the middle. CDR3 sequence reads: CASSQILYTEAFF. Written as DNA, the CDR3 is TGCGCCAGCAGCCAAATCCTTTACACTGAAGCTTTCTTT.

A single count supports this clone. The CDR3 region is CASSPRRTSGGGHTDTQYF. The CDR3 nucleotides are TGTGCCAGCAGCCCCCGGAGGACTAGCGGGGGGGGACACACAGATACGCAGTATTTT. This sequence joins TRBV11-2 and TRBJ2-3, with 15 bases that match TRBD2. V lost 5 bases, J lost 2 bases, and 11 bases stayed unmatched. CDR3 length: 19 residues. The germline CDR1 and CDR2 sequences are SGHAT and FQNNGV.

This chain connects TRBV29-1 to TRBJ2-5, with a weak D call TRBD1 (6 bases). V was shortened by 3 bases and J by 1 base, with 12 bases between the two germline ends. There are 14 residues in the CDR3. Germline values: CDR1 SQVTM, CDR2 ANQGSEA. CDR3 coding DNA: TGCAGCGTTGAGAGACAGGACCTCCAAGAGACCCAGTACTTC. Protein sequence: CSVERQDLQETQYF.

The chain recombines TRBV5-4 with TRBJ2-1; D may be TRBD1 (5 bases). In germline, CDR1 is SGHNT, CDR2 YYREEE (reference sequence). V was pared by 0 bases and J by 1 base, with 11 bases between. There are 16 residues in the CDR3. The CDR3 nucleotides are TGTGCCAGCAGCTTGGCCTTGCGACAGTCCTACAATGAGCAGTTCTTC. It specifies CASSLALRQSYNEQFF.

The chain recombines TRBV7-6 with TRBJ2-3; 10 bases match TRBD2. The CDR3 loop spans 17 amino acids. V was clipped by 1 base and J by 2 bases; unmatched bases: 6. Per the germline V gene, CDR1 is SGHVS and CDR2 is FNYEAQ. The CDR3 region is CASSLGASGGATDTQYF. The CDR3 DNA follows: TGTGCCAGCAGCTTAGGGGCTAGCGGGGGAGCCACAGATACGCAGTATTTT. Full variable domain (outside the CDR3, taken from reference TRBV7-6 and TRBJ2-3): GAGVSQSPRYKVTKRGQDVALRCDPISGHVSLYWYRQALGQGPEFLTYFNYEAQQDKSGLPNDRFSAERPEGSISTLTIQRTEQRDSAMYRCASSLGASGGATDTQYFGPGTRLTVL.

The CDR3 is CASSDIGGSTDTQYF. CDR3 in DNA: TGTGCCAGCAGCGACATCGGGGGAAGCACAGATACGCAGTATTTT. The chain uses TRBV27 and TRBJ2-3; tentatively, D is TRBD2 (6 bases). The V end lost 6 bases, the J end lost 0 bases, and 13 bases lay between the germline ends. This CDR3 is 15 amino acids long. Germline V gene sequence: CDR1 MNHEY, CDR2 SMNVEV (reference sequence).

The rearrangement joins TRBV10-3 to TRBJ1-6; TRBD1 agrees at 7 bases. The length of the CDR3 is 13 residues. J lost 7 bases, V lost 7 bases, and 4 bases had no gene match. The V gene's germline CDR1 is ENHRY and CDR2 SYGVKD. In DNA form, the CDR3 reads TGTGCCATCACCGGGACAGAGAATTCACCCCTCCACTTT. Its translation is CAITGTENSPLHF.

The rearrangement uses TRBV19 and TRBJ1-3, with 8 positions matching TRBD1. The CDR3 is 16 residues long. The V and J ends lost 6 bases and 0 bases, in that order; junction bases with no gene match: 7. CDR1 is LNHDA, CDR2 SQIVND, per germline (reference sequence). The DNA of the CDR3 is TGTGCCAGTAGGCAACAGGGGGGCCGCTCTGGAAACACCATATATTTT. Encoded protein: CASRQQGGRSGNTIYF.

This chain uses TRBV6-2 or TRBV6-3 with TRBJ1-1, with TRBD1 matching over 10 bases. Trimming took 4 bases from V and 7 from J; bases not matched to a gene: 6. There are 14 residues in the CDR3. CDR1 and CDR2 from the germline V gene are MNHEY and SVGEGT. This CDR3 is CASSSKDRGVEAFF. CDR3 nucleotide sequence: TGTGCCAGCAGTTCGAAGGACAGGGGGGTTGAAGCTTTCTTT.

This chain links TRBV19 with TRBJ2-3; 9 bases map to TRBD1. The CDR3 sequence is 13 residues long. The germline CDR1 and CDR2 sequences are LNHDA and SQIVND (reference sequence). Trimming took 10 bases from V and 4 from J; bases not matched to a gene: 6. The CDR3 reads CATKDRGADTQYF. The CDR3 DNA is TGTGCCACCAAGGACAGGGGCGCAGATACGCAGTATTTT.

The chain combines TRBV7-2 with TRBJ1-2; TRBD1 matches at 8 bases. V gave up 3 bases and J gave up 7 bases; unmatched junction bases: 10. Germline-derived CDR1 and CDR2 are SGHTA and FQGNSA. The CDR3 consists of 15 residues. CDR3 sequence: CASSFSSSGGGGYTF. CDR3 DNA: TGTGCCAGCAGCTTTTCTTCCTCAGGGGGCGGTGGCTACACCTTC.

This chain joins TRBV11-2 and TRBJ2-7; D not certain. Germline V gives CDR1 SGHAT, CDR2 FQNNGV. V lost 5 bases, J lost 0 bases, and 11 bases lay in between. CDR3 length: 14 residues. Here the CDR3 reads CASSTPPVSYEQYF. The CDR3 bases are TGTGCCAGCAGCACCCCACCAGTCTCCTACGAGCAGTACTTC.

The chain combines TRBV3-1 (or the pseudogene TRBV3-2) with TRBJ1-1, with TRBD1 identical over 9 bases. The J segment lost 7 bases and the V segment lost 4 bases, leaving 7 bases of the junction unmatched. CDR3 length equals 14 residues. Germline V lookup: CDR1 LGHDT, CDR2 YNNKEL (reference sequence). The CDR3 coding sequence is TGTGCCAGCAGCCGATTAGACAGGGGGTATGAAGCTTTCTTT. Its translation is CASSRLDRGYEAFF.

The chain combines TRBV5-1 with TRBJ2-4; 7 nucleotides align to TRBD1. Looked up from germline, CDR1 is SGHRS and CDR2 is YFSETQ. V shed 2 bases and J 7 bases; nucleotides not matched to a gene: 6. This CDR3 is 14 amino acids long. The CDR3 sequence is CASSLGQDVNIQYF. CDR3 nucleotide sequence: TGCGCCAGCAGCTTAGGACAGGATGTGAACATTCAGTACTTC.

This chain connects TRBV11-2 to TRBJ2-3; possible D gene TRBD2, 6 bases. The CDR3 consists of 17 residues. V lost 1 base to trimming and J lost 4 bases, with 18 bases between them. Germline V gives CDR1 SGHAT, CDR2 FQNNGV. CDR3 coding DNA: TGTGCCAGCAGCTTAGGAGGTAGGGGAGGCCCCGCAGATACGCAGTATTTT. Its translation is CASSLGGRGGPADTQYF.

The CDR3 DNA sequence: TGTGCCAGCACGCGGGGATCAGATACGCAGTATTTT. It encodes CASTRGSDTQYF. The chain combines TRBV12-3 or TRBV12-4 with TRBJ2-3; TRBD2 might be the D (6 bases). The V end was cut by 7 bases, the J end by 4 bases, with 9 bases between. The CDR3 runs 12 residues.